This T cell receptor beta chain was sequenced for a study of read filtering for tumor transcriptome and immune sequencing. Study-level information: Among patients, approximately 16 were male and 15 or so female, aged roughly 45 to 80 (mean roughly 64).

Bone marrow was sampled from every patient at the time of active disease. Study-level findings and limits: IR-seq captured clonotypes deeper and more reliably than RNA-seq.

CDR1 is ENHRY and CDR2 is SYGVKD in the germline V gene. This CDR3 region has 14 residues. Trimming stripped 10 bases from V and 4 bases from J, with 19 bases between. The table lists this clonotype with many counts. Its antigen is still unknown. This library used approximately 390 ng RNA and molecular barcoded adaptors spanning alpha/delta and beta/gamma chains. TCRdb fed the reads into MiXCR, producing one record per CDR3 protein. This table holds 25,000 or so distinct CDR3 sequences, 20% to 25% found once. The sequenced sample consisted of a population of CD138-negative cells sorted from bone marrow. This receptor was taken from a donor aged 40 or over with multiple myeloma. V usage is TRBV10-3 and J usage is TRBJ2-5; D call uncertain. CDR3 DNA sequence: TGTGCCACCAACTCGCGGCCGGGCAGAGAGACCCAGTACTTC. Its translation is CATNSRPGRETQYF.